A selection of T cell receptor beta chains follows, all from one sample in a study of shared clonotypes between healthy human individuals. The method was immunoSEQ multiplex PCR; TCRdb's version includes in-frame clones alone and lacks a portion of them. This sample has about a million clones; about three quarters occur once, and the top ten carry roughly 1.4%. The sample consisted of memory CD4+ T cells sorted from blood. The receptors were gathered from a man younger than 35 in good health. The CDR3 runs from the conserved cysteine through the conserved F or W. The D gene is left open where the match is weak.

V gene	J gene	D gene	CDR3 protein
TRBV5-1	TRBJ2-3	TRBD2	CASSLAGGTSTDTQYF
TRBV11-2	TRBJ1-3	NA	CASSPQRTLGNTIYF
TRBV5-1	TRBJ2-5	NA	CASSFSKGSGETQYF
TRBV7-6	TRBJ2-1	TRBD2	CASSDEAGHNEQFF
TRBV30	TRBJ2-7	NA	CAWSSYSYEQYF
TRBV2	TRBJ2-1	NA	CASTREAPAAYNEQFF
TRBV7-6	TRBJ2-5	TRBD2	CASSLLAVQETQYF
TRBV21-1	TRBJ2-1	NA	CASSSWDRGRSTGEQFF
TRBV5-6	TRBJ2-1	TRBD1	CASSPQGQGLAEQFF
TRBV6-5	TRBJ1-1	NA	CASSYVGMNTEAFF
TRBV5-1	TRBJ1-4	TRBD1	CASSYRDRGEKLFF
TRBV10-2	TRBJ1-2	NA	CASSDPRPLENGYTF
TRBV12-5	TRBJ2-7	NA	CASGFGPQGGNEQYF
TRBV28	TRBJ1-2	NA	CASSLNRESGYTF
TRBV7-9	TRBJ2-5	NA	CASSPLDQETQYF
TRBV9	TRBJ2-2	TRBD1	CASSAMGTGGTGELFF
TRBV28	TRBJ2-3	TRBD1	CASSLSGQGAASTDTQYF
TRBV5-6	TRBJ2-1	TRBD2	CASSPGLAGGYENEQFF
TRBV21-1	TRBJ1-3	NA	CASSNSATASF
TRBV5-6	TRBJ1-1	NA	CASSPETGKNTEAFF
TRBV7-9	TRBJ2-3	NA	CASSLGPVADTQYF
TRBV7-9	TRBJ2-7	TRBD1	CASSLMGQGAHEQYF
TRBV10-3	TRBJ1-2	NA	CAISDGTLGGYTF
TRBV2	TRBJ2-1	NA	CASRPPLPYNEQFF
TRBV11-3	TRBJ2-1	TRBD2	CASSLKGLGYNEQFF
TRBV30	TRBJ1-2	TRBD1	CAWSAGGGYGYTF
TRBV6-1	TRBJ1-6	NA	CASKGSNSPLHF
TRBV2	TRBJ2-5	TRBD1	CASSVRDRGYF
TRBV30	TRBJ1-5	NA	CAWSGSNQPQHF
TRBV5-1	TRBJ1-1	NA	CASSLVKRPESSSTEAFF
TRBV6-1	TRBJ2-3	NA	CASSELDTQYF
TRBV28	TRBJ1-4	NA	CASTGQTNEKLFF
TRBV5-4	TRBJ1-1	TRBD1	CASSVDRVDTEAFF
TRBV5-1	TRBJ2-5	TRBD1	CASSFFPGQQETQYF
TRBV29-1	TRBJ1-6	TRBD1	CSVDADRVGRWNSPLHF
TRBV27	TRBJ2-7	NA	CARTKAAYRFLSYEQYF
TRBV5-6	TRBJ2-3	NA	CASSDTDTQYF
TRBV7-2	TRBJ2-2	NA	CASSFGLLASTGELFF
TRBV30	TRBJ2-2	NA	CAWSVPGTFTGELFF
TRBV4-1	TRBJ2-7	TRBD1	CASSQGQGIGHPYEQYF
TRBV19	TRBJ2-7	NA	CASSWRMSSYEQYF
TRBV18	TRBJ2-1	NA	CASSPQGGPNEQFF
TRBV6-6	TRBJ1-4	TRBD1	CASTTRLGQGNEKLFF
TRBV14	TRBJ2-3	NA	CASSQGGDTQYF
TRBV10-1	TRBJ2-5	NA	CASRDSDSETQYF
TRBV7-9	TRBJ1-5	TRBD1	CASPGQGEESNQPQHF